The 3 T cell receptor beta chains below all came from one sample that was sequenced in a study of T cell responses to AZD1222 COVID-19 vaccine. Data came from immunoSEQ multiplex PCR; TCRdb stores just in-frame clones and leaves some out. The sample carries 95,000 to 150,000 clones, 92% recorded once. Sequenced material: peripheral blood, taken on day 0 of AZD1222 vaccination. These receptors were taken from an adult in good health.

The chain links TRBV7-9 to TRBJ1-1; D gene ambiguous. The CDR3 length is 13 residues. Germline CDR1 SEHNR, CDR2 FQNEAQ (reference sequence). V shed 3 bases and J shed 4 bases, with 9 bases lying between them. The CDR3 nucleotides are TGTGCCAGCAGCTTCTCCTCCCCCACTGAAGCTTTCTTT. Residues: CASSFSSPTEAFF.

The V and J genes are TRBV12-3 or TRBV12-4 and TRBJ1-2, with D unresolved. Trimming pared 7 bases from V and 7 bases from J, leaving 13 bases between. This CDR3 contains 12 residues. The CDR3 protein is CASTGVFGGYTF. The CDR3 DNA is TGTGCCAGCACTGGGGTCTTTGGTGGCTACACCTTC.

This rearrangement joins TRBV29-1 to TRBJ2-3; D remains unclear. The ends were cut back, 3 bases at V and 0 bases at J, with 7 bases in the middle. Per germline, CDR1 SQVTM and CDR2 ANQGSEA. The CDR3 is made up of 13 amino acids. DNA for the CDR3: TGCAGCGTTGAGCATGCTAGCACAGATACGCAGTATTTT. Translation: CSVEHASTDTQYF.